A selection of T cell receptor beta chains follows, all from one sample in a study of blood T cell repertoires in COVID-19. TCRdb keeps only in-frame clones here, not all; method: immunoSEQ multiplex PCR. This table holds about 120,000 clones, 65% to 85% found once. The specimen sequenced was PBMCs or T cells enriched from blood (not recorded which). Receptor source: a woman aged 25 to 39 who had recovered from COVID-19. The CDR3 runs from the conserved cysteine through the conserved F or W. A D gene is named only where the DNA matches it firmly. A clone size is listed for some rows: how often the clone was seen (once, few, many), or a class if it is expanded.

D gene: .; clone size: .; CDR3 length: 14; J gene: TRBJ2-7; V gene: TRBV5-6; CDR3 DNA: TGTGCCAGCAGCGTACTAGCACCACAGTTCGAGCAGTACTTC; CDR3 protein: CASSVLAPQFEQYF
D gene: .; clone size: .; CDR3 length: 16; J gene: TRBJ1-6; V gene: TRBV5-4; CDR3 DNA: TGTGCCAGCAGCTTGGAAGGGGGCTCCTATAATTCACCCCTCCACTTT; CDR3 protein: CASSLEGGSYNSPLHF
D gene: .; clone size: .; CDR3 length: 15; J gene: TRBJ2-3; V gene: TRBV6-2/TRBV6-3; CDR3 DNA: TGTGCCAGCAGTATTACCGGGACTAGCACAGATACGCAGTATTTT; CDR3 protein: CASSITGTSTDTQYF
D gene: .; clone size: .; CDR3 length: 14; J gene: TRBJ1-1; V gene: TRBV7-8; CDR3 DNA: TGTGCCAGCAGCGCACAAGGGGCGCGGGGTGAAGCTTTCTTT; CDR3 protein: CASSAQGARGEAFF
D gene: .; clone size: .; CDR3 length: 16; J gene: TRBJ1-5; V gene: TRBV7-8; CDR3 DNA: TGTGCCAGCAGCTTGAGGCGAATATATAGCAATCAGCCCCAGCATTTT; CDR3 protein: CASSLRRIYSNQPQHF
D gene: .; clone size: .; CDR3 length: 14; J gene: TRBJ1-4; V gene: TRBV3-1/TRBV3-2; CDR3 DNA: TGTGCCAGCAGCCTCAGAACAGCTAATGAAAAACTGTTTTTT; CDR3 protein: CASSLRTANEKLFF
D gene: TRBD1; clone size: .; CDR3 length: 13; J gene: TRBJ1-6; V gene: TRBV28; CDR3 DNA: TGTGCCAGCCTGGGACAGAGTAATTCACCCCTCCACTTT; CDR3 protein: CASLGQSNSPLHF
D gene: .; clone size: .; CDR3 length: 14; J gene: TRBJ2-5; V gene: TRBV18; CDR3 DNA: TGTGCCAGCTCACCGAGGGCCCTTCGGGAGACCCAGTACTTC; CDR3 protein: CASSPRALRETQYF
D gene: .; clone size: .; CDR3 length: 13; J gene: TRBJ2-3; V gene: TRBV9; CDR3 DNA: TGTGCCAGCAGCGTAGTTCTAGCGGATACGCAGTATTTT; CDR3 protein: CASSVVLADTQYF
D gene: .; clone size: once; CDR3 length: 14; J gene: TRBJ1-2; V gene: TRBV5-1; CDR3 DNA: TGCGCCACCGCACCCGCGTCGACAACGGGAGGCTACACCTTC; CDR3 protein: CATAPASTTGGYTF
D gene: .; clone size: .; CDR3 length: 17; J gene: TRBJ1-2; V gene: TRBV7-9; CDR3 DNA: TGTGCCAGCAGCTCGTGGCGAGGGCGCAAAGATAACTATGGCTACACCTTC; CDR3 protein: CASSSWRGRKDNYGYTF
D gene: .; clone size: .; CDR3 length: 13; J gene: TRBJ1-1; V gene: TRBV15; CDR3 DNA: TGTGCCACCCGGTGGGCGGGGAACACTGAAGCTTTCTTT; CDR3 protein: CATRWAGNTEAFF
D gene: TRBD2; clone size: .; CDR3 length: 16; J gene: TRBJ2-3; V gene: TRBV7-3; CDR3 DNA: TGTGCCAGCAGCACCTGGACTAGCGCTAGCACAGATACGCAGTATTTT; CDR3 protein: CASSTWTSASTDTQYF
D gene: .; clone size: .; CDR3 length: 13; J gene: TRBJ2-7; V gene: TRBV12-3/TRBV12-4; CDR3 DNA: TGTGCCAGCATGGCGGGGAATAGGGACGAGCAGTACTTC; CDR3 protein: CASMAGNRDEQYF
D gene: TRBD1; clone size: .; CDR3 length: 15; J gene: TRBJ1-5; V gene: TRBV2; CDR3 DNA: TGTGCCAGCATCGGGCAGGGGGTTAGTAGTCAGCCCCAGCATTTT; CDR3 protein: CASIGQGVSSQPQHF
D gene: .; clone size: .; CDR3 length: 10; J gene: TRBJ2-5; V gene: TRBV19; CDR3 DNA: TGTGCGGGAGGGGGGGAGACCCAGTACTTC; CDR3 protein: CAGGGETQYF
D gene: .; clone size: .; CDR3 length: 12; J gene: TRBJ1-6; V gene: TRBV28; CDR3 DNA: TGTGCCAGCAGTTTGGTCCAGTCACCCCTCCACTTT; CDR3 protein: CASSLVQSPLHF
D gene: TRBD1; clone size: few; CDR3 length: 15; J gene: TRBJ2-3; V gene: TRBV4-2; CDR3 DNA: TGTGCCAGCACCCCTGAACAGGGGGCGCCGGATACGCAGTATTTT; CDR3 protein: CASTPEQGAPDTQYF
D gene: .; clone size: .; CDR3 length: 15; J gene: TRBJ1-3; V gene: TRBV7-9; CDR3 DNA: TGTGCCAGCAGCCCTCGACAGTCGCATCGAAACACCATATATTTT; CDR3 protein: CASSPRQSHRNTIYF
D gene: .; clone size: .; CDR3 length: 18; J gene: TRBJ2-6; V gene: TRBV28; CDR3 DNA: TGTGCCAGCAGTCGGGTGGCAGGGGTTTTTTCTGGGGCCAACGTCCTGACTTTC; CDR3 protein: CASSRVAGVFSGANVLTF
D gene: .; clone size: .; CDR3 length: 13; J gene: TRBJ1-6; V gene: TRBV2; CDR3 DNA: TGTGCCAGCAGAGAGGCAAGGGGTTCACCCCTCCACTTT; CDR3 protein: CASREARGSPLHF
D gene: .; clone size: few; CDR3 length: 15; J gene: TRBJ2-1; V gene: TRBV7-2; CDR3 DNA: TGTGCCAGCAGCTTAGCGGTCGGCTCCTACAATGAGCAGTTCTTC; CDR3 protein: CASSLAVGSYNEQFF
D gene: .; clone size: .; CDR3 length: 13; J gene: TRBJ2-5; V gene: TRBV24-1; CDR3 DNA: TGTGCCACCGGGGGGAGCGGACAAGAGACCCAGTACTTC; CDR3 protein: CATGGSGQETQYF
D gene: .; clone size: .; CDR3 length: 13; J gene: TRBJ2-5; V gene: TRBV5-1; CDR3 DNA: TGCGCCAGCAGCTTGGCAGGCCAAAGCACCCAGTACTTC; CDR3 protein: CASSLAGQSTQYF
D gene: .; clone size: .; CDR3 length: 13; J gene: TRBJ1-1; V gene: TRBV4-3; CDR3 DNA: TGCGCCAGCAGCCATAGGGGGGGCACTGAAGCTTTCTTT; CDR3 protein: CASSHRGGTEAFF
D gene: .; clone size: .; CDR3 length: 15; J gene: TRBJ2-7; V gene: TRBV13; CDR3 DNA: TGTGCCAGCAGCGAAACCGGGACTGCCTCCTACGAGCAGTACTTC; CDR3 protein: CASSETGTASYEQYF
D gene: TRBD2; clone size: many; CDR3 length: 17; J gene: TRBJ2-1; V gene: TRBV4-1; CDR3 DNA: TGCGCCAGCAGCCAAGCCAGGGGAGCGGGAGCTTACAATGAGCAGTTCTTC; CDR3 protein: CASSQARGAGAYNEQFF
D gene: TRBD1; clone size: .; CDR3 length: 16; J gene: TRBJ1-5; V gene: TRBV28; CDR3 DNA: TGTGCCAGCACGCAGACAGGGCCGACCCTCAATCAGCCCCAGCATTTT; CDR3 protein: CASTQTGPTLNQPQHF
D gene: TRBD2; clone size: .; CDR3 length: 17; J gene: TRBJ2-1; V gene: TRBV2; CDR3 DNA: TGTGCCAGCAGTGAAGCCCGACTAGCGGGAGGGGGAGATGAGCAGTTCTTC; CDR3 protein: CASSEARLAGGGDEQFF
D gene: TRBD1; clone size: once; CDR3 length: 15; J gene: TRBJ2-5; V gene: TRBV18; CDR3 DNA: TGTGCCAGCTCACCGAGACAGGGGGTAACAGAGACCCAGTACTTC; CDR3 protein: CASSPRQGVTETQYF
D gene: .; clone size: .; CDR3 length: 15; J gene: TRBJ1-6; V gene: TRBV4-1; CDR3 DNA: TGCGCCAGCAGCCAAGGTTCGGTTTTTAATTCACCCCTCCACTTT; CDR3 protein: CASSQGSVFNSPLHF
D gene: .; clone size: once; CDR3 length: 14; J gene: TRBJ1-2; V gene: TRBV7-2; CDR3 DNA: TGTGCCAGCAGCTTAGGCCCAGGGCGCTATGGCTACACCTTC; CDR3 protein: CASSLGPGRYGYTF
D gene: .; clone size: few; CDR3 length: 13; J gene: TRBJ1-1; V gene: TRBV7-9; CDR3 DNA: TGTGCCAGCAGCCCGGTGGGAGGTTCGGGGGCTTTCTTT; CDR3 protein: CASSPVGGSGAFF
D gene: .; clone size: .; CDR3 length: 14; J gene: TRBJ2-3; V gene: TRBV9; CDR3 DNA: TGTGCCAGCAGCCCCCGACTACTCACAGATACGCAGTATTTT; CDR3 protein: CASSPRLLTDTQYF
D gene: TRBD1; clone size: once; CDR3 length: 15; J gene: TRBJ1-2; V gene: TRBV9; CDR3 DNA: TGTGCCAGCAGCCCCCGGGGGACAGTTACCTATGGCTACACCTTC; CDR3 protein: CASSPRGTVTYGYTF
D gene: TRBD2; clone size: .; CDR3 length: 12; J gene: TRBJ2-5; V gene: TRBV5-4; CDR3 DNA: TGTGCCAGCAGCTTCCCTAGCGGGACCCAGTACTTC; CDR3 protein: CASSFPSGTQYF
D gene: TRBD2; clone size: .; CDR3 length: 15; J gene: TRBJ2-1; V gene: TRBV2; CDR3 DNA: TGTGCCAGCAGTGGGCTAGCGGGCGCCTACAATGAGCAGTTCTTC; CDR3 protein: CASSGLAGAYNEQFF
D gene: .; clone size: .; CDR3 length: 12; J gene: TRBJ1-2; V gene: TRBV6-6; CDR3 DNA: TGTGCCAGCAGTTACTCGGCGGGTTTATACACCTTC; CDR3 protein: CASSYSAGLYTF
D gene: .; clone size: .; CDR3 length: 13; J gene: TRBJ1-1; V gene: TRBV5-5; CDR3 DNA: TGTGCCAGCAGCTTGGCCACAGGGACTGAAGCTTTCTTT; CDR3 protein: CASSLATGTEAFF
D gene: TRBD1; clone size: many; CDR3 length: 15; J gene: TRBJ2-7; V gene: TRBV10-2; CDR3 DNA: TGCGCCAGCAGTGAACGAAACAGGGGGAGTTACGAGCAGTACTTC; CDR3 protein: CASSERNRGSYEQYF
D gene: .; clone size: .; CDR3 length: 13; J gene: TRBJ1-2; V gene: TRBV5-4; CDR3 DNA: TGTGCCAGCAGCTCGGCAGGGTACGGTGGCTACACCTTC; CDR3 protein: CASSSAGYGGYTF
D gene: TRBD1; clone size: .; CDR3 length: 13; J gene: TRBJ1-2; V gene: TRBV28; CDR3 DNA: TGTGCCAGCAGCCTGGACAGGGCCTATGGCTACACCTTC; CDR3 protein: CASSLDRAYGYTF
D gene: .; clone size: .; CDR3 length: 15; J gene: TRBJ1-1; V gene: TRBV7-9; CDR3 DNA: TGTGCCAGCAGCCTCCGAGGGGGAATGAACACTGAAGCTTTCTTT; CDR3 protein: CASSLRGGMNTEAFF
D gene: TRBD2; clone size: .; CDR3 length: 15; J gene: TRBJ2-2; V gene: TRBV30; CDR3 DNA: TGTGCCGCTGCCCTAGCGGGAGGTCGCACCGGGGAGCTGTTTTTT; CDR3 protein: CAAALAGGRTGELFF
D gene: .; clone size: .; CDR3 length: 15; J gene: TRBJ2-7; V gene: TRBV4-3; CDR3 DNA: TGCGCCAGCAGCCAGGCAGCGGAGCCCTCTTTCGAGCAGTACTTC; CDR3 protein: CASSQAAEPSFEQYF
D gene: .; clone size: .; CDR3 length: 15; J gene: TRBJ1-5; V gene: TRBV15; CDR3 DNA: TGTGCCACCAGCAGAGATTTGGCCGTAGAGGGGCCCCAGCATTTT; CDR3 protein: CATSRDLAVEGPQHF
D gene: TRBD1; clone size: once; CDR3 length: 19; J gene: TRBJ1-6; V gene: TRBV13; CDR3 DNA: TGTGCCAGCAGCTTAGTAACAGGGGCGCTTAGCTCCTATAATTCACCCCTCCACTTT; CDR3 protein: CASSLVTGALSSYNSPLHF
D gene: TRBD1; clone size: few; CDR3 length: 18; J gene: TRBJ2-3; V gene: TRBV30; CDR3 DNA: TGTGCCTGGATTACAGGGGGGCGCTTGGGCGCCAGCACAGATACGCAGTATTTT; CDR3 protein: CAWITGGRLGASTDTQYF
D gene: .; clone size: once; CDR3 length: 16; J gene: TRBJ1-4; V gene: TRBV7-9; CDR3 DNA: TGTGCCAGCAGCGCCCCGGAGGAGAGGGTCGGCGAAAAACTGTTTTTT; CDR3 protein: CASSAPEERVGEKLFF
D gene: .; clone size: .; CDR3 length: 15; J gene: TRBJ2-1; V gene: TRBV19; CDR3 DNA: TGTGCCAGTAGTATTGGAGCTAGGGGAAACAATGAGCAGTTCTTC; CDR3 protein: CASSIGARGNNEQFF
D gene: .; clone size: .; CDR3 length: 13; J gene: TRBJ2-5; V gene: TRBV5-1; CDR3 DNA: TGCGCCAGTGAACTCCAACCAGGGGAGACCCAGTACTTC; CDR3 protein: CASELQPGETQYF
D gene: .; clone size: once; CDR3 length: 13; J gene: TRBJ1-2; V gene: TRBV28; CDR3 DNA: TGTGCCAGCAGTCGTCAGGGTAACTATGGCTACACCTTC; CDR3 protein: CASSRQGNYGYTF
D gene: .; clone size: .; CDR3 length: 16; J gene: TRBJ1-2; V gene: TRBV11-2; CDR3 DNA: TGTGCCAGCAGCGAACTCCCTGGGGCGCCAATCTATGGCTACACCTTC; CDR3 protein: CASSELPGAPIYGYTF
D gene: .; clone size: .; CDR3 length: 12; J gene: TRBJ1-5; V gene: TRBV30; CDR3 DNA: TGTGCCTGGAGGACAGGTCATCAGCCCCAGCATTTT; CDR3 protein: CAWRTGHQPQHF
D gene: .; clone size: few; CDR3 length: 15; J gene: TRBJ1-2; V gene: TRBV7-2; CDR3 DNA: TGTGCCAGCAGCTTAGCGCGGTTAGGGGGCTATGGCTACACCTTC; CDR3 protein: CASSLARLGGYGYTF
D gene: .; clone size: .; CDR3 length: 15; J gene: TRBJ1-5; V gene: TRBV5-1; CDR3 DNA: TGCGCCAGCAGCTTGAACGGACAGTGGTTTCAGCCCCAGCATTTT; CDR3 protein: CASSLNGQWFQPQHF
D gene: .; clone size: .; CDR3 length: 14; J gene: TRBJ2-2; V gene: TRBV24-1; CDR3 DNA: TGTGCCACCCGTACAGGGAGGGACACCGGGGAGCTGTTTTTT; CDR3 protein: CATRTGRDTGELFF